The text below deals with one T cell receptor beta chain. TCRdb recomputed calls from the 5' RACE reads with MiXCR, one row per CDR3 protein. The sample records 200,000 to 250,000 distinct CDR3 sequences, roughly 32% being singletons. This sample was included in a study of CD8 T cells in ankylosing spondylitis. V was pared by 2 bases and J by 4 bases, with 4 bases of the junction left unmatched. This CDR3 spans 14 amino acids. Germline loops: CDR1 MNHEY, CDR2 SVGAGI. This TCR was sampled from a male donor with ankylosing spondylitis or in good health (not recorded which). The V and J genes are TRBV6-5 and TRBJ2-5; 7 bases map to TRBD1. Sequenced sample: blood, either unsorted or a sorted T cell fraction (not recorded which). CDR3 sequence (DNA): TGTGCCAGCAGTTACGACAGGGTGGGAGAGACCCAGTACTTC. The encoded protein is CASSYDRVGETQYF.